These 23 T cell receptor beta chains share one sample of origin, sequenced in a study of blood T cell repertoires in COVID-19. The repertoire was sequenced with immunoSEQ multiplex PCR; TCRdb's copy has only in-frame clones and lacks some. The repertoire includes fewer than 200,000 clones, 80% to 85% of them detected once, and 6% to 8.5% sits in the top ten. Sequenced sample: peripheral blood. Every receptor here comes from a woman in her seventies with COVID-19, enrolled during active disease.

This chain links TRBV5-1 with TRBJ1-4; 10 nucleotides line up with TRBD1. Germline V lookup: CDR1 SGHRS, CDR2 YFSETQ. The CDR3 is 14 amino acids. V lost 4 bases, J lost 11 bases, and 8 bases stayed unmatched. The CDR3 spells CASSADRGPDKLFF. The CDR3 bases are TGCGCCAGCAGCGCTGACAGGGGGCCTGACAAACTGTTTTTT.

DNA of the CDR3: TGTGCCAGCAGTTTATGGCATCTAGCGGGAGTTCCGGGGGAGCTGTTTTTT. Translated: CASSLWHLAGVPGELFF. The chain is built from TRBV27 and TRBJ2-2, with 10 bases identical to TRBD2. The germline CDR1 and CDR2 sequences are MNHEY and SMNVEV (reference sequence). Trimming removed 1 base from V and 8 bases from J; junction bases left unmatched: 10. The CDR3 has 17 amino acids.

The genes are TRBV28 and TRBJ1-5; D might be TRBD1 (5 bases). In germline, CDR1 is MDHEN, CDR2 SYDVKM. The CDR3 extends over 12 amino acids. Trimming cost V 8 bases and J 7 bases, with 12 bases left between them. The CDR3 DNA follows: TGTGCCAGCCGGGGGGGTTTGCAGCCCCAGCATTTT. It codes for CASRGGLQPQHF.

The chain employs TRBV24-1 and TRBJ1-5; tentative D call: TRBD1 (6 bases). With 5 bases removed from V and 1 base from J, the gap between germline ends came to 20 bases. Germline V gene lookup returns CDR1 KGHDR and CDR2 SFDVKD. This CDR3 is built from 18 residues. In nucleotides, the CDR3 is TGTGCCACCAGTGGGGGCAGGGGCATGTCTTGGAGCAATCAGCCCCAGCATTTT. This sequence encodes CATSGGRGMSWSNQPQHF.

The chain links TRBV19 to TRBJ1-5, with 7 bases that match TRBD1. There are 13 residues in the CDR3. The germline V gene has CDR1 LNHDA and CDR2 SQIVND (reference sequence). With V trimmed by 6 bases and J by 7 bases, 6 bases remained unmatched. The DNA of the CDR3 is TGTGCCAGTAGGACAGGGTTAGGGCAGCCCCAGCATTTT. It yields the protein CASRTGLGQPQHF.

The V and J genes are TRBV6-6 and TRBJ2-7; 9 nucleotides agree with TRBD2. The junction had 2 bases not matched to a gene; V was cut back by 5 bases and J by 3 bases. Germline V CDR1 and CDR2: MNHNY, SVGAGI (reference sequence). The CDR3 covers 13 residues. This CDR3 is CASSVSGSYEQYF. DNA of the CDR3: TGTGCCAGCAGTGTTAGCGGGAGCTACGAGCAGTACTTC.

Comments on this clone: Other nucleotide sequences in the sample specify the same CDR3. The gene calls are TRBV7-2 and TRBJ1-6; D gene unclear. V gave up 4 bases and J gave up 7 bases, with 5 bases separating them. CDR1 and CDR2 (germline): SGHTA, FQGNSA. This CDR3 spans 12 amino acids. The CDR3 nucleotides read TGTGCCAGCAGCTCTAACAATTCACCCCTCCACTTT. Residues: CASSSNNSPLHF.

This sequence joins TRBV5-1 and TRBJ1-1; TRBD1 might be the D (5 bases). Germline CDR1 is SGHRS and CDR2 is YFSETQ. The CDR3 runs to 19 residues. V was pared by 0 bases and J by 0 bases, with 21 bases between. The CDR3 bases are TGCGCCAGCAGCTTGGCCCTGGGTATGACAGACGTTATGAACACTGAAGCTTTCTTT. Translated: CASSLALGMTDVMNTEAFF. The full variable domain, with the rest looked up from reference TRBV5-1 and TRBJ1-1, is KAGVTQTPRYLIKTRGQQVTLSCSPISGHRSVSWYQQTPGQGLQFLFEYFSETQRNKGNFPGRFSGRQFSNSRSEMNVSTLELGDSALYLCASSLALGMTDVMNTEAFFGQGTRLTVV.

The rearrangement joins TRBV5-4 to TRBJ2-1, with a weak D call TRBD2 (5 bases). The germline V and J ends were trimmed by 6 bases and 4 bases, with 17 bases remaining between them. This CDR3 has 15 amino acids. From germline, CDR1 is SGHNT and CDR2 YYREEE (reference sequence). CDR3: CASTLYRGAYNEQFF. As DNA, the CDR3 is TGTGCCAGCACCCTCTATCGGGGAGCATACAATGAGCAGTTCTTC.

The J gene is TRBJ1-2, the V gene TRBV7-9; 9 bases match TRBD1. CDR1 SEHNR and CDR2 FQNEAQ come from the germline V gene (reference sequence). The CDR3 is 15 residues long. After removal of 4 bases from V and 4 bases from J, the junction contained 7 bases not matched to a gene. The CDR3 DNA reads TGTGCCAGCAGCTATTGGGGACAGGGATTCTATGGCTACACCTTC. It is translated as CASSYWGQGFYGYTF.

This clone occurred once. This sequence joins TRBV29-1 and TRBJ2-1, with D possibly matching TRBD1 (6 bases). The V gene's germline CDR1 is SQVTM and CDR2 ANQGSEA. The length of the CDR3 is 15 residues. The V gene lost 2 bases and the J gene lost 1 base, with 12 bases spanning the gap. CDR3 loop: CSVEPPGVSYNEQFF. The DNA of the CDR3 is TGCAGCGTTGAACCCCCAGGGGTGTCCTACAATGAGCAGTTCTTC.

The chain has TRBV5-1 and TRBJ2-1; 7 bases map to TRBD2. This CDR3 is 15 amino acids long. The ends lost 6 bases at V and 6 bases at J; junction bases unmatched: 12. Germline V gene sequence: CDR1 SGHRS, CDR2 YFSETQ. The CDR3 reads CASKEGGSLANEQFF. CDR3 DNA sequence: TGCGCCAGCAAAGAGGGCGGGAGCCTCGCCAATGAGCAGTTCTTC.

This rearrangement joins TRBV7-9 to TRBJ1-2; 7 nucleotides align to TRBD1. Per the germline V gene, CDR1 is SEHNR and CDR2 is FQNEAQ (reference sequence). The CDR3 sequence is 14 residues long. The trim removed 5 bases at V and 4 bases at J, leaving 7 bases unmatched. CDR3 region: CASSPTTGPYGYTF. The CDR3 DNA sequence: TGTGCCAGCAGCCCGACGACAGGGCCCTATGGCTACACCTTC.

V gene TRBV7-7 combines with J gene TRBJ1-4, with a tentative D call TRBD1 (6 bases). The CDR3 has 15 residues. The germline CDR1 and CDR2 sequences are SSHAT and FNYEAQ (reference sequence). Trimming pared 1 base from V and 5 bases from J, leaving 11 bases between. The CDR3 is CASSLGGTRNEKLFF. The CDR3, as DNA: TGTGCCAGCAGCTTAGGTGGGACAAGGAATGAAAAACTGTTTTTT.

The chain combines TRBV29-1 with TRBJ2-3; D might be TRBD1 (5 bases). CDR1 and CDR2 (germline): SQVTM, ANQGSEA. V shed 3 bases and J shed 0 bases, with 16 bases lying between them. The CDR3 totals 16 residues. CDR3 residues: CSVDQRQQTSTDTQYF. CDR3 sequence (DNA): TGCAGCGTTGATCAACGACAGCAGACTAGCACAGATACGCAGTATTTT.

The chain links TRBV4-3 to TRBJ1-2; TRBD1 matches at 9 bases. The CDR3 is 17 amino acids. Germline V gives CDR1 LGHNA, CDR2 YSLEER. With 0 bases clipped from V and 5 bases from J, the junction kept 10 bases outside the gene matches. The CDR3 region is CASSQDSGTGLGYGYTF. The CDR3 DNA sequence: TGCGCCAGCAGCCAAGATTCAGGGACAGGGTTAGGATATGGCTACACCTTC.

The chain carries TRBV19 and TRBJ2-1; 9 bases match TRBD2. Losses at the gene ends were 4 bases for V and 0 bases for J; bases not matched to a gene: 4. CDR1 and CDR2 (germline): LNHDA, SQIVND (reference sequence). The CDR3 consists of 16 residues. CDR3 DNA sequence: TGTGCCAGTAGTACCAATAGCGGGAGCTCCTACAATGAGCAGTTCTTC. Translating it yields CASSTNSGSSYNEQFF.

The V gene is TRBV19, the J gene TRBJ1-5; maybe TRBD1 (5 bases). The CDR3 loop spans 15 amino acids. CDR1 LNHDA and CDR2 SQIVND come from the germline V gene (reference sequence). Trimming took 9 bases from V and 0 from J, leaving 15 bases between them. CDR3 bases: TGTGCCAGCACAGGTGGGATTGATAGCAATCAGCCCCAGCATTTT. Residues: CASTGGIDSNQPQHF.

The rearrangement joins TRBV6-2 or TRBV6-3 to TRBJ2-7; TRBD2 aligns across 7 bases. CDR1 and CDR2 from the germline V gene are MNHEY and SVGEGT. The CDR3 spans 13 residues. V shed 4 bases and J 4 bases; nucleotides not matched to a gene: 4. The CDR3 here is CASSSSGVYEQYF. The CDR3 DNA is TGTGCCAGCAGTTCCAGCGGGGTGTACGAGCAGTACTTC.

The chain has TRBV21-1 and TRBJ1-3; no DNA check was done on the table's D call, TRBD1. TRBV21-1 is annotated as a pseudogene. The CDR3 spans 14 residues. CDR3 nucleotide sequence: TGTGCCAGCAGCAAAGCCAGGTCTGGAAACACCATATATTTT. The encoded protein is CASSKARSGNTIYF.

This clone was counted between two and nine times. This chain uses TRBV5-6 with TRBJ1-2; 7 bases are a match to TRBD1. The V segment lost 0 bases and the J segment 1 base; nucleotides outside the gene matches: 6. Germline assignment: CDR1 SGHDT and CDR2 YYEEEE. CDR3 length: 16 residues. This chain's CDR3 is CASSLAGQRYNYGYTF. CDR3 nucleotide sequence: TGTGCCAGCAGCTTGGCGGGACAGAGATATAACTATGGCTACACCTTC.

This chain connects TRBV3-1 (or the pseudogene TRBV3-2) to TRBJ1-2, with D tentatively TRBD1 (6 bases). V was shortened by 3 bases and J by 4 bases, with 6 bases between the two germline ends. Germline V gives CDR1 LGHDT, CDR2 YNNKEL (reference sequence). This CDR3 is built from 12 residues. The CDR3 protein is CASSQGAYGYTF. The CDR3 DNA reads TGTGCCAGCAGCCAGGGGGCCTATGGCTACACCTTC.

This clone was seen just once. This rearrangement joins TRBV30 to TRBJ2-1; TRBD2 matches at 13 bases. Germline loops: CDR1 GTSNPN, CDR2 SVGIG (reference sequence). This CDR3 is 13 amino acids long. The junction had 5 bases not matched to a gene; V was cut back by 5 bases and J by 10 bases. The CDR3 nucleotides are TGTGCCTGGGCCCAGGGACTAGCGGGAGAGCAGTTCTTC. Amino acids: CAWAQGLAGEQFF.